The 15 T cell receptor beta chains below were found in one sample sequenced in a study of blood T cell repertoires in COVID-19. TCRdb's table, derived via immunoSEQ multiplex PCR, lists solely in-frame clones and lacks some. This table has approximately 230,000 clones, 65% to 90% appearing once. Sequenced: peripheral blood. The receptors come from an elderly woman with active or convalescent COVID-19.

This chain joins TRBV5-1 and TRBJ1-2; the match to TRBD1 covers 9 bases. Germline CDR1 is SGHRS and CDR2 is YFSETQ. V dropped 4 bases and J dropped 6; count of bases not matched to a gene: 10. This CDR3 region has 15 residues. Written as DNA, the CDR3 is TGCGCCAGCAGCACCGGGGACAGGGAGGTAAATGGCTACACCTTC. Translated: CASSTGDREVNGYTF.

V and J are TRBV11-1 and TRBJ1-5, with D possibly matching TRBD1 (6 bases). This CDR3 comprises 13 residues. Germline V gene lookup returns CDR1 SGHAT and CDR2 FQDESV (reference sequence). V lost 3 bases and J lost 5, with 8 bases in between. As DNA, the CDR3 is TGTGCCAGCAGCTTCAGACAGGATCAGCCCCAGCATTTT. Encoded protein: CASSFRQDQPQHF.

CDR3 sequence: CASSLGWGTGHTEAFF. For the CDR3, the DNA is TGCGCCAGCAGCCTTGGCTGGGGGACAGGTCACACTGAAGCTTTCTTT. The chain has TRBV5-1 and TRBJ1-1; 8 nucleotides match TRBD1. After removal of 4 bases from V and 3 bases from J, the junction contained 11 bases not matched to a gene. Germline V gene data show CDR1 as SGHRS and CDR2 as YFSETQ. The CDR3 extends over 16 amino acids.

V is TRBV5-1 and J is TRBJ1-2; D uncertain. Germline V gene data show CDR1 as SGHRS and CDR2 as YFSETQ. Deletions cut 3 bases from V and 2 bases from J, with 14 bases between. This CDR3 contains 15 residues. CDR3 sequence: CASSSEPTANYGYTF. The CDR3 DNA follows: TGCGCCAGCAGCTCGGAGCCCACCGCCAACTATGGCTACACCTTC.

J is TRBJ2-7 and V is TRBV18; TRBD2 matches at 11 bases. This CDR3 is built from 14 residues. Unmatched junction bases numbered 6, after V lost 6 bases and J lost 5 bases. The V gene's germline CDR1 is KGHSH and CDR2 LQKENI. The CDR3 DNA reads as TGTGCCAGCTCCGTTAGCGGGAGGGGAAACGAGCAGTACTTC. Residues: CASSVSGRGNEQYF.

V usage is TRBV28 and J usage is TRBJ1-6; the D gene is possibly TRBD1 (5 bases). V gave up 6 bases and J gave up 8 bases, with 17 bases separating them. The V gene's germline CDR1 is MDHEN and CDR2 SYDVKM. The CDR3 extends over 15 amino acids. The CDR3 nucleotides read TGTGCCAGCAGGGCTAGGACAATCTTGGATTCACCCCTCCACTTT. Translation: CASRARTILDSPLHF.

The CDR3 loop reads CATSADGGSGTGELFF. For the CDR3, the DNA is TGTGCCACCAGTGCGGACGGAGGGAGTGGAACCGGGGAGCTGTTTTTT. V and J are TRBV24-1 and TRBJ2-2; TRBD2 is a possible D gene (6 bases). The V end lost 5 bases, the J end lost 5 bases, and 17 bases lay between the germline ends. Per the germline V gene, CDR1 is KGHDR and CDR2 is SFDVKD. This CDR3 region has 16 residues.

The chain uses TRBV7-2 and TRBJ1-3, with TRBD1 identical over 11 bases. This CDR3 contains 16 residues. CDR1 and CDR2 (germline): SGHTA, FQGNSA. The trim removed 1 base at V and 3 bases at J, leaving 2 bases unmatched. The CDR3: CASSLEGQGVGNTIYF. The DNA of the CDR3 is TGTGCCAGCAGCTTAGAGGGACAGGGGGTTGGAAACACCATATATTTT.

The CDR3 loop reads CASSSGQGDSPLHF. The CDR3 nucleotides are TGTGCCAGCAGCTCGGGACAGGGGGATTCACCCCTCCACTTT. This rearrangement joins TRBV11-3 to TRBJ1-6; 11 bases are shared with TRBD1. Germline V gene sequence: CDR1 SGHNT, CDR2 YENEEA. The J segment lost 8 bases and the V segment lost 4 bases, leaving 1 base of the junction unmatched. There are 14 residues in the CDR3.

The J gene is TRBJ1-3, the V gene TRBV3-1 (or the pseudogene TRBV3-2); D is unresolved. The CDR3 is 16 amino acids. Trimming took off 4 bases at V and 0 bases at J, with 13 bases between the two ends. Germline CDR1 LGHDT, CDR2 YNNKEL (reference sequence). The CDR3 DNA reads TGTGCCAGCAGCCGCCCTACCGGGATCTCTGGAAACACCATATATTTT. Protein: CASSRPTGISGNTIYF.

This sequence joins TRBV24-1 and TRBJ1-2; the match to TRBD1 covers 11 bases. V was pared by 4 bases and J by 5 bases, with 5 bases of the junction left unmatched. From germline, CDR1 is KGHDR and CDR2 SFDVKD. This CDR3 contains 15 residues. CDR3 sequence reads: CATSDRDRGGYGYTF. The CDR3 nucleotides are TGTGCCACCAGTGACCGGGACAGGGGGGGATATGGCTACACCTTC.

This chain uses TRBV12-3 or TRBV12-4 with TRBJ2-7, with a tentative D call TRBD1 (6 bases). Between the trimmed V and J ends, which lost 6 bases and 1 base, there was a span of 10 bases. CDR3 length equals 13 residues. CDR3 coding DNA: TGTGCCAGCAGCGGGACAAATTCCTACGAGCAGTACTTC. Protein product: CASSGTNSYEQYF.

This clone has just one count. This CDR3 reads CASSPGTDRNEKLFF. CDR3 bases: TGTGCCAGCAGCCCAGGGACAGACCGTAATGAAAAACTGTTTTTT. This chain links TRBV3-1 (or the pseudogene TRBV3-2) with TRBJ1-4; 7 positions match TRBD1. V lost 4 bases and J lost 4; bases outside the gene matches: 6. The CDR3 consists of 15 residues. Germline CDR1 is LGHDT and CDR2 is YNNKEL (reference sequence).

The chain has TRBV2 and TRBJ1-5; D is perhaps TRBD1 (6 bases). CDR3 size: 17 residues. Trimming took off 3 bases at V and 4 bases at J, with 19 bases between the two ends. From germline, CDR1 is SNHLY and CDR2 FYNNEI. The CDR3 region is CASSDAGGADGNQPQHF. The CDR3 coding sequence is TGTGCCAGCAGTGATGCGGGGGGCGCAGATGGTAATCAGCCCCAGCATTTT.

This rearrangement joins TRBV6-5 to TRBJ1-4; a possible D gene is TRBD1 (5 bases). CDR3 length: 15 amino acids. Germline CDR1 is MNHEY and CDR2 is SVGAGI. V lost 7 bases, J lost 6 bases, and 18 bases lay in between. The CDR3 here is CASTTGEAGDEKLFF. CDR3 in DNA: TGTGCCAGCACTACGGGAGAGGCGGGGGATGAAAAACTGTTTTTT.